Detailed here is one T cell receptor (beta chain). The target antigen is unknown. These data are taken from a study of STAT5B mutations in CD4+ large granular lymphocyte leukemia. Study overall: Healthy donors showed HLA-associated enrichment of the CDR3 'QG' motif. Regarding the study as a whole: 8/27 top patient clones versus 2/35 control clones were TRBV06-family.

Healthy controls were blood donor buffy coats. Sequencing was at survey level. TCRdb's copy holds only in-frame clones and misses some; the assay was immunoSEQ multiplex PCR. The sample contains some 40,000 clones, about 88% of which appear only once. The CDR3 spans 14 residues. Looked up from germline, CDR1 is MDHEN and CDR2 is SYDVKM. Trimming cost V 7 bases and J 0 bases, with 10 bases left between them. Sample: CD4+ T cells from blood buffy coats. The V and J genes are TRBV28 and TRBJ1-5; D possibly corresponds to TRBD1 (6 bases). The TCR originated in a human donor in good health. CDR3 loop: CASTKGGSNQPQHF. The CDR3 DNA reads as TGTGCCAGCACCAAAGGGGGTAGCAATCAGCCCCAGCATTTT.